A single sample is the source of the 25 T cell receptor beta chains below, sequenced in a study of shared clonotypes between healthy human individuals. TCRdb keeps only in-frame clones here, not all; method: immunoSEQ multiplex PCR. Counted here are more than 2 million clones, roughly 96% occurring once; the ten biggest clones make up 0.13%. The sequencing sample was made of naive CD4+ T cells sorted from blood. The subset denotes: CD45RA+ positively selected. The source is a man younger than 30 in good health.

The chain recombines TRBV19 with TRBJ2-7, with TRBD1 identical over 9 bases. Trimming took 5 bases from V and 2 from J; bases not matched to a gene: 4. Looked up from germline, CDR1 is LNHDA and CDR2 is SQIVND (reference sequence). This CDR3 is built from 14 residues. CDR3 DNA sequence: TGTGCCAGTAGTTCAAACAGGGGGCCCTACGAGCAGTACTTC. It codes for CASSSNRGPYEQYF.

The J gene is TRBJ2-7, the V gene TRBV9; TRBD2 matches 10 bases. The CDR3 runs to 16 residues. V shed 4 bases and J 6 bases; nucleotides not matched to a gene: 13. Germline V lookup: CDR1 SGDLS, CDR2 YYNGEE. The CDR3 coding sequence is TGTGCCAGCAGCTTAGGGTTGCTAGCGGGAGTTATCGAGCAGTACTTC. Translated, it gives CASSLGLLAGVIEQYF.

DNA of the CDR3: TGTGCCAGCTCACCAGTAGGCTTCTACGAGCAGTACTTC. This sequence encodes CASSPVGFYEQYF. The V gene is TRBV18, the J gene TRBJ2-7; D call uncertain. Per the germline V gene, CDR1 is KGHSH and CDR2 is LQKENI. CDR3 size: 13 residues. V was trimmed by 2 bases and J by 3 bases, leaving 8 bases between them. Based on the CDR3 plus reference TRBV18 and TRBJ2-7, the full variable domain is NAGVMQNPRHLVRRRGQEARLRCSPMKGHSHVYWYRQLPEEGLKFMVYLQKENIIDESGMPKERFSAEFPKEGPSILRIQQVVRGDSAAYFCASSPVGFYEQYFGPGTRLTVT.

This clone appeared a single time. The chain has TRBV18 and TRBJ2-4, with D hard to call. The CDR3 totals 15 residues. Trimming stripped 1 base from V and 6 bases from J, with 13 bases between. Germline V CDR1 and CDR2: KGHSH, LQKENI. CDR3 nucleotides: TGTGCCAGCTCACCACTGGGCGTGGGAACAAACATTCAGTACTTC. Translating gives CASSPLGVGTNIQYF.

V is TRBV18 and J is TRBJ2-7, with D possibly matching TRBD1 (6 bases). The V gene's germline CDR1 is KGHSH and CDR2 LQKENI. CDR3 size: 12 residues. Trimming stripped 5 bases from V and 5 bases from J, with 10 bases between. The chain's CDR3 is CASSVQGDEQYF. The CDR3 nucleotides read TGTGCCAGCTCAGTACAGGGAGACGAGCAGTACTTC.

This chain links TRBV11-2 with TRBJ1-4; perhaps TRBD1 as D (5 bases). The germline CDR1 and CDR2 sequences are SGHAT and FQNNGV. This CDR3 comprises 16 residues. Trimming left V 2 bases short and J 0 bases short, with 10 bases between. CDR3 in amino acids: CASSLQGATTNEKLFF. CDR3 DNA: TGTGCCAGCAGCTTACAGGGTGCCACAACTAATGAAAAACTGTTTTTT.

CDR3 residues: CAWSPDRMNTEAFF. In DNA, the CDR3 is TGTGCCTGGAGCCCGGACAGAATGAACACTGAAGCTTTCTTT. The V gene is TRBV30, the J gene TRBJ1-1, with D perhaps TRBD1 (6 bases). V gave up 3 bases and J gave up 0 bases, with 11 bases separating them. The CDR3 totals 14 residues. The germline V gene has CDR1 GTSNPN and CDR2 SVGIG (reference sequence).

This clone was seen a single time. J is TRBJ2-7 and V is TRBV6-5, with D hard to call. V lost 2 bases to trimming and J lost 4 bases, with 12 bases between them. The CDR3 has 14 residues. From germline, CDR1 is MNHEY and CDR2 SVGAGI. The CDR3 bases are TGTGCCAGCAGTTACCTCCCGGACGCATACGAGCAGTACTTC. Amino acids: CASSYLPDAYEQYF.

The chain uses TRBV11-2 and TRBJ2-7; D possibly matches TRBD1 or TRBD2 (6 bases each). Per germline, CDR1 SGHAT and CDR2 FQNNGV. The CDR3 covers 16 residues. The V end lost 5 bases, the J end lost 4 bases, and 21 bases lay between the germline ends. The CDR3 coding sequence is TGTGCCAGCAGCCCCCAGACCGGGGGCTCGGGGTACGAGCAGTACTTC. Protein sequence: CASSPQTGGSGYEQYF. The whole variable domain, remainder taken from reference TRBV11-2 and TRBJ2-7, is EAGVAQSPRYKIIEKRQSVAFWCNPISGHATLYWYQQILGQGPKLLIQFQNNGVVDDSQLPKDRFSAERLKGVDSTLKIQPAKLEDSAVYLCASSPQTGGSGYEQYFGPGTRLTVT.

The chain links TRBV10-3 to TRBJ1-3; D might be TRBD1 (6 bases). This CDR3 contains 12 residues. CDR1 is ENHRY and CDR2 is SYGVKD in the germline V gene. Between the trimmed V and J ends, which lost 9 bases and 1 base, there was a span of 7 bases. The chain's CDR3 is CAITGSGNTIYF. The CDR3 nucleotides read TGTGCCATAACAGGGTCTGGAAACACCATATATTTT.

V and J are TRBV10-3 and TRBJ2-7; 12 bases match TRBD1. From germline, CDR1 is ENHRY and CDR2 SYGVKD. Trimming at V came to 5 bases and at J to 6 bases, leaving 5 bases not matched to a gene. This CDR3 contains 14 residues. CDR3 sequence: CAISFGTGGFEQYF. The DNA of the CDR3 is TGTGCCATCAGTTTCGGGACAGGGGGCTTCGAGCAGTACTTC.

The rearrangement uses TRBV5-1 and TRBJ2-1; 10 positions match TRBD2. CDR1 SGHRS and CDR2 YFSETQ come from the germline V gene. Germline trimming cut 4 bases from V and 11 bases from J; bases unmatched to any gene: 6. The length of the CDR3 is 13 residues. The DNA for the CDR3 is TGCGCCAGCAGCCCAGCGGGAGGGCCACAGCAGTTCTTC. It specifies CASSPAGGPQQFF.

Concerning this clone itself: Other DNA sequences within the sample encode an identical CDR3. The rearrangement uses TRBV2 and TRBJ2-3; no clear D gene. V was cut by 6 bases and J by 0 bases, with 7 bases left in between. The CDR3 extends over 13 amino acids. CDR1 SNHLY and CDR2 FYNNEI come from the germline V gene. The CDR3 reads CASRGVSTDTQYF. The DNA of the CDR3 is TGTGCCAGCAGGGGCGTTAGCACAGATACGCAGTATTTT.

This clone occurred once. The V gene is TRBV10-1, the J gene TRBJ1-1; D is undetermined. Trimming cost V 4 bases and J 11 bases, with 20 bases left between them. CDR3 length equals 14 residues. CDR1 is WNHNN, CDR2 SYGVQD, per germline (reference sequence). The CDR3 loop is CASSASLVGIEAFF. The DNA of the CDR3 is TGCGCCAGCAGTGCTTCGTTGGTCGGCATAGAGGCTTTCTTT.

The J gene is TRBJ1-2, the V gene TRBV28; TRBD1 is a possible D gene (5 bases). Germline V gives CDR1 MDHEN, CDR2 SYDVKM. This CDR3 contains 14 residues. Trimming removed 5 bases from V and 3 bases from J, with 13 bases in between. The CDR3 spells CASSLEGTHYGYTF. The CDR3 DNA is TGTGCCAGCAGTCTTGAGGGGACGCACTATGGCTACACCTTC.

The table lists this clone with a count of one. This sequence joins TRBV5-1 and TRBJ1-1; D is uncertain. Deletions cut 4 bases from V and 5 bases from J, with 15 bases between. In germline, CDR1 is SGHRS, CDR2 YFSETQ. This CDR3 region has 14 residues. The CDR3 region has the DNA TGCGCCAGCAGCCCATACTCCTCTGGGACTGAAGCTTTCTTT. It codes for CASSPYSSGTEAFF.

The table lists this clone with a count of one. The genes are TRBV6-6 and TRBJ1-5; D not certain. The CDR3 sequence is 14 residues long. CDR1 and CDR2 from the germline V gene are MNHNY and SVGAGI (reference sequence). Trimming removed 2 bases from V and 6 bases from J, with 11 bases in between. The CDR3, as DNA: TGTGCCAGCAGTTACGGGGAGGTATCTCAGCCCCAGCATTTT. It specifies CASSYGEVSQPQHF.

The rearrangement joins TRBV30 to TRBJ1-2; 7 nucleotides align to TRBD1. Trimming at V came to 0 bases and at J to 6 bases, leaving 4 bases not matched to a gene. Per germline, CDR1 GTSNPN and CDR2 SVGIG (reference sequence). This CDR3 spans 13 amino acids. CDR3 loop: CAWSVDRWDGYTF. CDR3 coding DNA: TGTGCCTGGAGTGTGGACAGGTGGGATGGCTACACCTTC.

This sequence joins TRBV5-1 and TRBJ1-2, with D unclear. The ends were cut back, 0 bases at V and 7 bases at J, with 19 bases in the middle. CDR3 length equals 16 residues. Germline loops: CDR1 SGHRS, CDR2 YFSETQ. Written as DNA, the CDR3 is TGCGCCAGCAGCTTGGCCCAAATGTCAAACTCCGGTGGCTACACCTTC. This codes for CASSLAQMSNSGGYTF.

The chain couples TRBV11-2 to TRBJ2-7; D unclear. The germline gives CDR1 SGHAT, CDR2 FQNNGV. The CDR3 is made up of 15 amino acids. Trimming pared 0 bases from V and 0 bases from J, leaving 9 bases between. DNA for the CDR3: TGTGCCAGCAGCTTAGATTATAAGGTCTCCTACGAGCAGTACTTC. Translated: CASSLDYKVSYEQYF.

In its sample, this clone was seen a few times. The chain links TRBV10-2 to TRBJ2-3; TRBD2 aligns across 16 bases. V gave up 2 bases and J gave up 4 bases; unmatched junction bases: 3. CDR1 and CDR2 (germline): WSHSY, SAAADI. The CDR3 loop spans 17 amino acids. For the CDR3, the DNA is TGCGCCAGCAGTGAGGGGACTAGCGGGAGGGTGGCAGATACGCAGTATTTT. This codes for CASSEGTSGRVADTQYF.

This sequence joins TRBV9 and TRBJ2-3; 7 bases agree with TRBD2. Looked up from germline, CDR1 is SGDLS and CDR2 is YYNGEE. The CDR3 length is 17 residues. The J segment lost 3 bases and the V segment lost 3 bases, leaving 13 bases of the junction unmatched. For the CDR3, the DNA is TGTGCCAGCAGCGGGGGGACTAATCAAGCCGGGACAGATACGCAGTATTTT. Translating it yields CASSGGTNQAGTDTQYF.

As regards this clone: A single base separates this from a much larger clone, so it may be a read error. The CDR3 end shows no conserved phenylalanine or tryptophan, and so a read error is likely. The genes are TRBV30 and TRBJ2-2; the D call may be TRBD1 or TRBD2 (5 bases each). The CDR3 consists of 13 residues. Germline V lookup: CDR1 GTSNPN, CDR2 SVGIG (reference sequence). The V and J ends lost 4 bases and 6 bases respectively, with 12 bases between them. CDR3 coding DNA: TGTGCCTGGACCGCCTGGGGGTCCGGGGAGCTGTTTCTT. This codes for CAWTAWGSGELFL.

This chain's CDR3 is CASSGTSPSYEQYF. In DNA, the CDR3 is TGCGCCAGCAGCGGAACAAGTCCCTCCTACGAGCAGTACTTC. This chain uses TRBV5-1 with TRBJ2-7, with unresolved D. Germline CDR1 and CDR2: SGHRS and YFSETQ. The CDR3 has 14 residues. The ends were cut back, 4 bases at V and 0 bases at J, with 11 bases in the middle. Using reference TRBV5-1 and TRBJ2-7 for the parts outside the CDR3, the full variable domain is KAGVTQTPRYLIKTRGQQVTLSCSPISGHRSVSWYQQTPGQGLQFLFEYFSETQRNKGNFPGRFSGRQFSNSRSEMNVSTLELGDSALYLCASSGTSPSYEQYFGPGTRLTVT.

The DNA for the CDR3 is TGCGCCAGCAGAGATCAGGGATACTCTGGAAACACCATATATTTT. Amino acid sequence: CASRDQGYSGNTIYF. The rearrangement links TRBV4-1 to TRBJ1-3; a weak D match, TRBD1 (5 bases). Trimming shortened V by 6 bases and J by 0 bases, and 12 bases separated the two germline ends. Germline CDR1 reads MGHRA; CDR2 reads YSYEKL. The CDR3 covers 15 residues.